These T cell receptor beta chains were read from a single sample in a study of cytomegalovirus exposure and HLA in healthy donors. TCRdb keeps only in-frame clones here, not all; method: immunoSEQ multiplex PCR. In the table there are over 55,000 clones, approximately 90% of which are singletons. The source material was PBMCs. The receptors were gathered from a woman in her 30s in good health and CMV-seropositive. Each CDR3 is given with its conserved first and last residue. Clone size is shown for a subset of rows, as once, few, many or a class of expanded clone.

>TRBJ1-1|-|TRBV19
CASSQGGQRSEAFF
>TRBJ2-6|-|TRBV4-1
CASSQGPSGPGANVLTF
>TRBJ2-2|-|TRBV5-1
CASSRGLEGGGELFF
>TRBJ2-1|-|TRBV28
CASSHTSGRINEQFF
>TRBJ2-1|-|TRBV18
CASSPIPATSGFDEQFF
>TRBJ2-2|once|TRBV21-1
CASDPSRYTGELFF
>TRBJ2-7|-|TRBV10-2
CASSYQGYEQYF
>TRBJ2-2|-|TRBV6-1
CASSEHPRAGELFF
>TRBJ1-3|-|TRBV13
CASSFSHVRAGNTIYF
>TRBJ1-2|-|TRBV19
CASSIGAGTGYYGYTF
>TRBJ1-5|-|TRBV6-5
CASKPPGGDNQPQHF
>TRBJ2-3|-|TRBV28
CASIGIGEGPTDTQYF
>TRBJ2-5|-|TRBV9
CASSVSRVGEQYF